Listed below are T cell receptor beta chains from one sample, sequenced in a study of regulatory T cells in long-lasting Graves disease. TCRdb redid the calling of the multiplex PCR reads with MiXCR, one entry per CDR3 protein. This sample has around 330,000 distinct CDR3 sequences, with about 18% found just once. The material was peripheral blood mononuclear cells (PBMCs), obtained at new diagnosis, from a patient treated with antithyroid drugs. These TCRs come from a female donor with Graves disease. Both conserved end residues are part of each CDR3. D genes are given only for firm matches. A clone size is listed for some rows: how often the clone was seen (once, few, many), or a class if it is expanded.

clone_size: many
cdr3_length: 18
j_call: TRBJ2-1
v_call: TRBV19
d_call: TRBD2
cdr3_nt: TGTGCCAGTAGAAGTAGACTAGCGGGAGGCCTGGGGGACAATGAGCAGTTCTTC
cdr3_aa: CASRSRLAGGLGDNEQFF

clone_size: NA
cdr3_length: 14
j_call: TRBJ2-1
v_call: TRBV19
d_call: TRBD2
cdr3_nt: TGTGCCAGTCCGGGACTAGCAGTCCTCAATGAGCAGTTCTTC
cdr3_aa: CASPGLAVLNEQFF

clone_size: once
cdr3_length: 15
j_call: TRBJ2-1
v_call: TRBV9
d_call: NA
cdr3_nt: TGTGCCAGCAGCTGGACACCTATCTTTAACAATGAGCAGTTCTTC
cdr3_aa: CASSWTPIFNNEQFF

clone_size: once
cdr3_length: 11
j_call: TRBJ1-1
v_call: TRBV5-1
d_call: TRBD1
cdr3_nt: TGCGCCGGCTCGACAGGGACTGAAGCTTTCTTT
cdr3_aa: CAGSTGTEAFF

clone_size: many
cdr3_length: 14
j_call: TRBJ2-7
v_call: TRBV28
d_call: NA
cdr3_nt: TGTGCCAGCAGCCAACGGGACGTTCCCTACGAGCAGTACTTC
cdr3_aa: CASSQRDVPYEQYF

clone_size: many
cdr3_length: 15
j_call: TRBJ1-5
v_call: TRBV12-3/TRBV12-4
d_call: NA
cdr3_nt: TGTGCCAGCAGTCCCCCCACGGGACAACATCAGCCCCAGCATTTT
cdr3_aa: CASSPPTGQHQPQHF

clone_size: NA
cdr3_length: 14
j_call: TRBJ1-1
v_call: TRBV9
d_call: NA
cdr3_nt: TGTGCCAGCAGCGTAGGGGCAGGGGCTTCTGAAGCTTTCTTT
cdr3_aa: CASSVGAGASEAFF

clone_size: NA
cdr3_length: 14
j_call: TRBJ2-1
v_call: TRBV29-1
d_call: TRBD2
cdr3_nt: TGCAGCGTGATAGGGAGGGCGCGGGGCAATGAGCGGTTCTTC
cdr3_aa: CSVIGRARGNERFF

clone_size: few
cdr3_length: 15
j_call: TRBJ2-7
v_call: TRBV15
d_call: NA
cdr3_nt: TGTGCCACCAGCAGAGCTCGGGGAGCGCTCTACGAGCGGTACTTC
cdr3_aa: CATSRARGALYERYF

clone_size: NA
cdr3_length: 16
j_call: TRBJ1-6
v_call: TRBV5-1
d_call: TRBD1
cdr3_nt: TGCGCCAGTAGGCCCGATACCGGGACAGGGAATTCACCCCTCCACTTT
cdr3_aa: CASRPDTGTGNSPLHF

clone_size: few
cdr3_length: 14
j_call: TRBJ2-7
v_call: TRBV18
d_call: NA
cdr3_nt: TGTGCCAGCTCACCACGGGGACCACTAGACGAGCAGTACTTC
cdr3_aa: CASSPRGPLDEQYF

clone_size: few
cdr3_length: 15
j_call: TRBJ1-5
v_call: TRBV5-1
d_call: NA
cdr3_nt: TGCGCCAGCAGCGTCTGGGGGGACGGCAATCAGCCCCAGCATTTT
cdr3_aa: CASSVWGDGNQPQHF

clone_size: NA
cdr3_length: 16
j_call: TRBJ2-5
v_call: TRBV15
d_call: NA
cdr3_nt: TGTGCCACCAGCAGAGATCTAGGCGGAACCGGGGAGACCCAGTACTTC
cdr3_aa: CATSRDLGGTGETQYF

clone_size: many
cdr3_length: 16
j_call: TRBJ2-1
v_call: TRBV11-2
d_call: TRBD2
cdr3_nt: TGTGCCAGCAGCTCACAAGGAACTAGCGTCTACAATGAGCAGTTCTTC
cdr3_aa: CASSSQGTSVYNEQFF

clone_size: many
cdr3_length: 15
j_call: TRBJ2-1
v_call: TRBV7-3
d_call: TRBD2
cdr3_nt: TGTGCCAGCAGCTTAGCACTAGCGGGAGTAATTGAGCAGTTCTTC
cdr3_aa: CASSLALAGVIEQFF

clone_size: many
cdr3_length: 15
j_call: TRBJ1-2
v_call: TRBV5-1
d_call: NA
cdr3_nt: TGCGCCAGCAGCTTGGCAGGGTCTGCTAACTATGGCTACACCTTC
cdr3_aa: CASSLAGSANYGYTF

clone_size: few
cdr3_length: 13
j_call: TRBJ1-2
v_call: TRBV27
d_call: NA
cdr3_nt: TGTGCCAGCAGTTTTAGGCAGGGTAATGGCTACACCTTC
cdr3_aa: CASSFRQGNGYTF

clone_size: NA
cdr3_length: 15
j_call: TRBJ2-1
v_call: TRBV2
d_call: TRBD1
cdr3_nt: TGTGCCAGCAGGAGGGGGGGACAGGGGGCGAATGAGCAGTTCTTC
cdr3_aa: CASRRGGQGANEQFF

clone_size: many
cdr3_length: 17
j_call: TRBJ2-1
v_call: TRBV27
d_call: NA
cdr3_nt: TGTGCCAGCAGTTTAACCCCCAGGGGGGTCTCCTACAATGAGCAGTTCTTC
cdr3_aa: CASSLTPRGVSYNEQFF

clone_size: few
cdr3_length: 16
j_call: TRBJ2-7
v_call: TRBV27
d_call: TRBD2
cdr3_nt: TGTGCCAGCGCTTTTACGGGGCTAGCGGTAAACTACGAGCAGTACTTC
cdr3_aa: CASAFTGLAVNYEQYF

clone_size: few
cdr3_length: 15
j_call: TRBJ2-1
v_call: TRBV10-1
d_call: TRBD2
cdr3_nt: TGCGCCAGCAGTGATAGCGGGAGGGCTGGCAATGAGCAGTTCTTC
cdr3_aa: CASSDSGRAGNEQFF

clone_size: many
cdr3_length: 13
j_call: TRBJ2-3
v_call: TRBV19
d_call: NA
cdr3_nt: TGTGCCATCGAAGACCATATCACAGATACGCAGTATTTT
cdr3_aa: CAIEDHITDTQYF